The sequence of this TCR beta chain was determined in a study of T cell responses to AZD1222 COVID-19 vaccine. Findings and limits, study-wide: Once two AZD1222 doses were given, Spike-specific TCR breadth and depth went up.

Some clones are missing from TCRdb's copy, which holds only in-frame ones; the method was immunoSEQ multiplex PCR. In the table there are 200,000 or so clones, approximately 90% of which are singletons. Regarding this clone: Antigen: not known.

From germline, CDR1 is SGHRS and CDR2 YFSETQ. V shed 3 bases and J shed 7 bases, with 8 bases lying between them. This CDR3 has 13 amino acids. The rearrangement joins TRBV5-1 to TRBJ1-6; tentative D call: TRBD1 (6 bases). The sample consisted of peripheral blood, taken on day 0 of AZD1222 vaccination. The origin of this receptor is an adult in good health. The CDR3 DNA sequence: TGCGCCAGCAGCTCGAGGGGGAATTCACCCCTCCACTTT. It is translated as CASSSRGNSPLHF.